Reported below is one T cell receptor (beta chain). This specimen belongs to a study of blood T cell repertoires in COVID-19. About the study: Acute and convalescent COVID-19 specimens originated in the United States, Italy and Spain. From T cells, B-cell-depleted T cells, or PBMCs came the material, which was cDNA or gDNA.

In the authors' methods: Nucleated cell counts were estimated from reference gene primer amplification. Data came from immunoSEQ multiplex PCR; TCRdb stores just in-frame clones and leaves some out. The DNA gave D and trimming, while V, J and clone size come from that table. Found here are about 140,000 clones, around 91% of them singletons; the top ten hold approximately 3%. V dropped 4 bases and J dropped 4; count of bases not matched to a gene: 2. The CDR3 covers 15 residues. In germline, CDR1 is SGHAT, CDR2 FQNNGV. The J gene is TRBJ2-2, the V gene TRBV11-2; 11 bases match TRBD2. The source is a woman aged 55-70 years with active COVID-19. The sequenced material came from peripheral blood. The chain's CDR3 is CASSSTSGSTGELFF. In nucleotides, the CDR3 is TGTGCCAGCAGCTCTACTAGCGGGAGCACCGGGGAGCTGTTTTTT.